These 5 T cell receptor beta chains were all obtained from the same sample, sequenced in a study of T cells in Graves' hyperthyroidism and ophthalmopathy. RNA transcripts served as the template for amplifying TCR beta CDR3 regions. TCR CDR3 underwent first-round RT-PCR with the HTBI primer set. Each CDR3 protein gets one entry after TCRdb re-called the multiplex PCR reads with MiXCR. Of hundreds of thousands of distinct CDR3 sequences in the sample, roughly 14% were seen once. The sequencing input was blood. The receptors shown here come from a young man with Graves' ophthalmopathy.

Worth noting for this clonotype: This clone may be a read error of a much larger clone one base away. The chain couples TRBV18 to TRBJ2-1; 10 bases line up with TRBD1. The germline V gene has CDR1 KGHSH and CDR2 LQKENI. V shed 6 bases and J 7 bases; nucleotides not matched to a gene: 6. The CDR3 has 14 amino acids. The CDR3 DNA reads TGTGCCAGCTCGCCAGGACAGGGGGAGAATGAGCAGTTCTTC. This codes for CASSPGQGENEQFF. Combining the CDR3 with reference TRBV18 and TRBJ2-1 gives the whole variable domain NAGVMQNPRHLVRRRGQEARLRCSPMKGHSHVYWYRQLPEEGLKFMVYLQKENIIDESGMPKERFSAEFPKEGPSILRIQQVVRGDSAAYFCASSPGQGENEQFFGPGTRLTVL.

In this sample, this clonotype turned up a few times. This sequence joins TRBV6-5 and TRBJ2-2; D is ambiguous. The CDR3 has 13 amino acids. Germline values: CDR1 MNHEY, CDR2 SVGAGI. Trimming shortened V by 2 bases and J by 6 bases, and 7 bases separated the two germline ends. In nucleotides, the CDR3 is TGTGCCAGCAGTTACAGAGAATCCGGGGAGCTGTTTTTT. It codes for CASSYRESGELFF.

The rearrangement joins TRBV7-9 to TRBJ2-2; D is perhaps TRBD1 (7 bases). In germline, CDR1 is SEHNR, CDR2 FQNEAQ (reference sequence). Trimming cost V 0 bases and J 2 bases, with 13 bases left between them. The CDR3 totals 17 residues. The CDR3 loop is CASSLAQTGTNTGELFF. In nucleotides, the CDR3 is TGTGCCAGCAGCTTAGCGCAGACAGGGACTAACACCGGGGAGCTGTTTTTT.

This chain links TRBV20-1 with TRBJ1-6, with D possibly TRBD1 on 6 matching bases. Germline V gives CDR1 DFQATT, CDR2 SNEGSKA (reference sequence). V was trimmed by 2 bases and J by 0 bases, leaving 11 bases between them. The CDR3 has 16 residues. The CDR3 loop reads CSARSGGGSYNSPLHF. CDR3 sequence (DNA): TGCAGTGCTAGATCGGGGGGCGGCTCCTATAATTCACCCCTCCACTTT.

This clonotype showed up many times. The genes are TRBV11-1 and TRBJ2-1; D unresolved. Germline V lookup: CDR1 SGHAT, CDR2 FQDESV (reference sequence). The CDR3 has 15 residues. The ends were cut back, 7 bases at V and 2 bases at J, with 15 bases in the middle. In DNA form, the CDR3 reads TGTGCCAGCACCTCTTCGTTGACACCCTACAATGAGCAGTTCTTC. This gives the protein CASTSSLTPYNEQFF.